This TCR beta chain was sequenced in a study of blood T cell repertoires in COVID-19. Study context: Sample material is recorded as cDNA or gDNA derived from T cells, B-cell-depleted T cells, or PBMCs.

Original data processing: Reference gene primer amplification yielded estimated nucleated cell counts. Measured with immunoSEQ multiplex PCR; TCRdb has only the in-frame clones, and not every one. From that table come the V and J calls and clone size; the DNA was used to work out D and trimming. Of 90,000 to 150,000 clones in the sample, 75% to 80% were seen once. Sequenced input: peripheral blood. The TCR comes from a human donor in a cohort sampled during active COVID-19.

This CDR3 is CASRTGAFQETQYF. The DNA of the CDR3 is TGTGCCAGCCGAACAGGGGCCTTCCAAGAGACCCAGTACTTC. The J gene is TRBJ2-5, the V gene TRBV6-5; TRBD1 matches at 7 bases. The CDR3 covers 14 residues. After removal of 8 bases from V and 1 base from J, the junction contained 7 bases not matched to a gene. CDR1 and CDR2 (germline): MNHEY, SVGAGI.